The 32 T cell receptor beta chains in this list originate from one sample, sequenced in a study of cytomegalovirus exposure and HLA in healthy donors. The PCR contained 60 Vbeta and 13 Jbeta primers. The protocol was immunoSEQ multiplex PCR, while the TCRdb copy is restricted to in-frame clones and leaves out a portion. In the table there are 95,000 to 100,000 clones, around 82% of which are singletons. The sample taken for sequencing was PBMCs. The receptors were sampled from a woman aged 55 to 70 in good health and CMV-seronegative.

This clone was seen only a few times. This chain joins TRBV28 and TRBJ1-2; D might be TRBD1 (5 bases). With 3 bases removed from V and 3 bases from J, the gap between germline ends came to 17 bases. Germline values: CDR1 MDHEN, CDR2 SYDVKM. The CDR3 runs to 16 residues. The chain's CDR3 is CASSFRQTAIYYGYTF. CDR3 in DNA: TGTGCCAGCAGTTTTCGACAGACCGCTATATACTATGGCTACACCTTC.

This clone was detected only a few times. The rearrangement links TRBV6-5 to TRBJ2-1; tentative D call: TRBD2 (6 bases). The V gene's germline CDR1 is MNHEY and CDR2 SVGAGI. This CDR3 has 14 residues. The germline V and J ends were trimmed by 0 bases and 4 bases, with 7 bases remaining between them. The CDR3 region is CASSYSAGYNEQFF. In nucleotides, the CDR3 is TGTGCCAGCAGTTACTCAGCGGGTTACAATGAGCAGTTCTTC.

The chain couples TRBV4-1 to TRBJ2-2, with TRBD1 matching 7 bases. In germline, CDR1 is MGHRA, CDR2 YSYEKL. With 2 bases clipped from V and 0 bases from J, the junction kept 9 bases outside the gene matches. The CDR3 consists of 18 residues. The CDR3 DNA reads TGCGCCAGCAGCCAACGAACAGGGGCCAACTCGAACACCGGGGAGCTGTTTTTT. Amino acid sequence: CASSQRTGANSNTGELFF.

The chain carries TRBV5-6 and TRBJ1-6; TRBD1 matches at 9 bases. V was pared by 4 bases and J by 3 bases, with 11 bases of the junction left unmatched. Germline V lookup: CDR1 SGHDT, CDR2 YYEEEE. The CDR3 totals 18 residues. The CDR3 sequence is CASSQSPGTGLYNSPLHF. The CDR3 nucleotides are TGTGCCAGCAGCCAAAGTCCCGGGACAGGGCTCTATAATTCACCCCTCCACTTT. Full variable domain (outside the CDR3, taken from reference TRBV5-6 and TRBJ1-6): DAGVTQSPTHLIKTRGQQVTLRCSPKSGHDTVSWYQQALGQGPQFIFQYYEEEERQRGNFPDRFSGHQFPNYSSELNVNALLLGDSALYLCASSQSPGTGLYNSPLHFGNGTRLTVT.

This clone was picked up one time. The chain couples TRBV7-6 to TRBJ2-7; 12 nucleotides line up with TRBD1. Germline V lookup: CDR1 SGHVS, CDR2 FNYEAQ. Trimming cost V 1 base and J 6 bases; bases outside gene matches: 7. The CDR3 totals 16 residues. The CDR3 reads CASSLGPGQGAVEQYF. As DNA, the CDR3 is TGTGCCAGCAGCTTAGGTCCGGGACAGGGGGCGGTCGAGCAGTACTTC.

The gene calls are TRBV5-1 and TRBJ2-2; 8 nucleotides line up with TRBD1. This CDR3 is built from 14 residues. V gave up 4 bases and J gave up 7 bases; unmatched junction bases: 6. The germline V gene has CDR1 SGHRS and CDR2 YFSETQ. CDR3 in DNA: TGCGCCAGCAGCGGACAGGGCCTCCTCGGGGAGCTGTTTTTT. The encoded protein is CASSGQGLLGELFF.

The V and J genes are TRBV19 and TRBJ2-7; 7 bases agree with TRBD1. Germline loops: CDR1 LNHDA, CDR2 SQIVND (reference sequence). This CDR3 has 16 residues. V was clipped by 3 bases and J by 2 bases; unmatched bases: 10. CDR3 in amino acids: CASSMFTGVPTYEQYF. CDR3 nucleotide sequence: TGTGCCAGTAGTATGTTCACAGGGGTCCCCACCTACGAGCAGTACTTC.

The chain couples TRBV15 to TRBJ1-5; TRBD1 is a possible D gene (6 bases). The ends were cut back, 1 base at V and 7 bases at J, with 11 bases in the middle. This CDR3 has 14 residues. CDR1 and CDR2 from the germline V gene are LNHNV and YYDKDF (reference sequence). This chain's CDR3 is CATSRGAGAQPQHF. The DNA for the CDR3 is TGTGCCACCAGCAGAGGGGCAGGGGCACAGCCCCAGCATTTT. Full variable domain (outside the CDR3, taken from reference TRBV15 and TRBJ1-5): DAMVIQNPRYQVTQFGKPVTLSCSQTLNHNVMYWYQQKSSQAPKLLFHYYDKDFNNEADTPDNFQSRRPNTSFCFLDIRSPGLGDTAMYLCATSRGAGAQPQHFGDGTRLSIL.

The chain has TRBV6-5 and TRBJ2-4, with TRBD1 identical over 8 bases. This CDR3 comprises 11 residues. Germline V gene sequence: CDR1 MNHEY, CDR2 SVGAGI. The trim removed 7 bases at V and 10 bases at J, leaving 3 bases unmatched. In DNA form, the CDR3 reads TGTGCCAGCAACCAGGGGGCTATTCAGTACTTC. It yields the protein CASNQGAIQYF.

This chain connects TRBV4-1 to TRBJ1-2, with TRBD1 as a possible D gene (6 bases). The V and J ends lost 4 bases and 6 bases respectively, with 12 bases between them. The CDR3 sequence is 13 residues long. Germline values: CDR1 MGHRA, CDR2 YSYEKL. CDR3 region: CASSPQGLNGYTF. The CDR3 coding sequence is TGCGCCAGCAGCCCTCAGGGGCTGAATGGCTACACCTTC.

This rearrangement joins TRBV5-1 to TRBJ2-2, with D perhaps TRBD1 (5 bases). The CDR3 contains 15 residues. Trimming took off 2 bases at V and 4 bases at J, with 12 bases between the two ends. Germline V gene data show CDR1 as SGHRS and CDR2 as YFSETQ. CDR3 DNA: TGCGCCAGCAGCTTCGAGACAGACTTCACCGGGGAGCTGTTTTTT. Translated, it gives CASSFETDFTGELFF.

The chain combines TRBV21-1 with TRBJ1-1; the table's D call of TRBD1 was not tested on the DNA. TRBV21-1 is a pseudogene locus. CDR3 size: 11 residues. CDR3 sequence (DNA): TGTGGGTCCCTCAGGGAAACTGAAGCTTTCTTT. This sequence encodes CGSLRETEAFF.

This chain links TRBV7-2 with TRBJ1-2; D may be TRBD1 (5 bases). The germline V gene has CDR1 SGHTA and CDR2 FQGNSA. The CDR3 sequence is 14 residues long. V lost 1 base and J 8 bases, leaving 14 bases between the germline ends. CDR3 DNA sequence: TGTGCCAGCAGCTTAGGCGGGACTGCGACAGGCTACACCTTC. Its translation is CASSLGGTATGYTF. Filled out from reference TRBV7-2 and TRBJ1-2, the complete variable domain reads GAGVSQSPSNKVTEKGKDVELRCDPISGHTALYWYRQSLGQGLEFLIYFQGNSAPDKSGLPSDRFSAERTGGSVSTLTIQRTQQEDSAVYLCASSLGGTATGYTFGSGTRLTVV.

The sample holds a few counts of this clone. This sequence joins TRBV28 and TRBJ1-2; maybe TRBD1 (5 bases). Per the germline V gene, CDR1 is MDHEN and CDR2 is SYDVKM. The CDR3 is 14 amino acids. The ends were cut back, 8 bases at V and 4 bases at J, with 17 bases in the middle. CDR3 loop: CASSWGGLGYGYTF. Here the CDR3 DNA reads TGTGCCAGCTCCTGGGGGGGGTTGGGCTATGGCTACACCTTC.

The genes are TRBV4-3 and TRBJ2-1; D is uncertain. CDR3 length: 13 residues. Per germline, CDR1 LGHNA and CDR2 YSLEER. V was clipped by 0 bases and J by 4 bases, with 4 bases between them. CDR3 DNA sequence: TGCGCCAGCAGCCAAGAGAGTTACAATGAGCAGTTCTTC. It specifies CASSQESYNEQFF.

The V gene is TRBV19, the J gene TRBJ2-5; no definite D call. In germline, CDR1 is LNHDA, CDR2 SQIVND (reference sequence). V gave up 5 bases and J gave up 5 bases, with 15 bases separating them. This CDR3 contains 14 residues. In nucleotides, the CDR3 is TGTGCCAGTAGTCCCCGTGCTAGGTTTGAGACCCAGTACTTC. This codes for CASSPRARFETQYF. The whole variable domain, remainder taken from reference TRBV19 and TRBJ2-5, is DGGITQSPKYLFRKEGQNVTLSCEQNLNHDAMYWYRQDPGQGLRLIYYSQIVNDFQKGDIAEGYSVSREKKESFPLTVTSAQKNPTAFYLCASSPRARFETQYFGPGTRLLVL.

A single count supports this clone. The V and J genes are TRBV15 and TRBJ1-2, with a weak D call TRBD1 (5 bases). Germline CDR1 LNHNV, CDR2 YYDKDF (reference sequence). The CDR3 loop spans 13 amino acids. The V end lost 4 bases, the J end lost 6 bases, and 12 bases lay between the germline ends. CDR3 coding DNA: TGTGCCACCAGCATCGGGGGGATCCATGGCTACACCTTC. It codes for CATSIGGIHGYTF.

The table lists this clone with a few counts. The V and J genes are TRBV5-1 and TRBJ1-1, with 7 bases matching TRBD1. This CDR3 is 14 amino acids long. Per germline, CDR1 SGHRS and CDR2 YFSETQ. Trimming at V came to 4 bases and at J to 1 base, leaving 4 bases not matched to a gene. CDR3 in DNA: TGCGCCAGCAGCAAGGACAGGCCGAACACTGAAGCTTTCTTT. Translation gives CASSKDRPNTEAFF.

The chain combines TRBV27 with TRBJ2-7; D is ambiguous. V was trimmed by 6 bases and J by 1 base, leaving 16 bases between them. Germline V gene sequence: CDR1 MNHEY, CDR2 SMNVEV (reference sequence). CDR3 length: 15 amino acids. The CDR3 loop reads CASSAYWVESYEQYF. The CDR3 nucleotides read TGTGCCAGCAGCGCCTATTGGGTGGAGTCCTACGAGCAGTACTTC.

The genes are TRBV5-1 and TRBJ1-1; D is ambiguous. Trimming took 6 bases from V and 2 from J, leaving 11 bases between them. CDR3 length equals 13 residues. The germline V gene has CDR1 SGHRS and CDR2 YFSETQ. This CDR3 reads CASTAGLNTEAFF. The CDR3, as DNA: TGCGCCAGCACGGCAGGCTTAAACACTGAAGCTTTCTTT.

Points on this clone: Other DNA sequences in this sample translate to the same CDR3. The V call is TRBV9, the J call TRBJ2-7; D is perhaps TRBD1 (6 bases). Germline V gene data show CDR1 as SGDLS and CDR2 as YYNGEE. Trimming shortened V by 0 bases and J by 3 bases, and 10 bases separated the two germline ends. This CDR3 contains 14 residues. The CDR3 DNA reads TGTGCCAGCAGCGTAGCCACAGGGAGCTACGAGCAGTACTTC. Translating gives CASSVATGSYEQYF.

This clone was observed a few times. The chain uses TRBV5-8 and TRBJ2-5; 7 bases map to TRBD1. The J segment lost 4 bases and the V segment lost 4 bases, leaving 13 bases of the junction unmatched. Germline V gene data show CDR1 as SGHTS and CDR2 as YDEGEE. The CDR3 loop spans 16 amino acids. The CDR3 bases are TGTGCCAGCAGCAAAGAGGGGGCGATGGTTGCAGAGACCCAGTACTTC. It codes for CASSKEGAMVAETQYF. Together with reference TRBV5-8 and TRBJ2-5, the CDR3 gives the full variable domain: EAGVTQSPTHLIKTRGQQATLRCSPISGHTSVYWYQQALGLGLQFLLWYDEGEERNRGNFPPRFSGRQFPNYSSELNVNALELEDSALYLCASSKEGAMVAETQYFGPGTRLLVL.

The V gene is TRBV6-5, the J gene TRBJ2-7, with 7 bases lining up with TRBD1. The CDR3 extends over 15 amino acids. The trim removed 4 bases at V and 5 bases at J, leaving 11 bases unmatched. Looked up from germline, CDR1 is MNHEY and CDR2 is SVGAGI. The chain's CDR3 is CASSSRQGIINEQYF. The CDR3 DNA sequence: TGTGCCAGCAGTTCCCGACAGGGCATTATCAACGAGCAGTACTTC.

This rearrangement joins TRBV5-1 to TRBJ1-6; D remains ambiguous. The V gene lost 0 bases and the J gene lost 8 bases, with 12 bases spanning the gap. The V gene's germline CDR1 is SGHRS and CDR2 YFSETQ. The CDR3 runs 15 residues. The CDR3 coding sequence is TGCGCCAGCAGCTTGGGGACTCTAGGGTATTCACCCCTCCACTTT. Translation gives CASSLGTLGYSPLHF. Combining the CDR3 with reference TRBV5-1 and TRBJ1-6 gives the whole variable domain KAGVTQTPRYLIKTRGQQVTLSCSPISGHRSVSWYQQTPGQGLQFLFEYFSETQRNKGNFPGRFSGRQFSNSRSEMNVSTLELGDSALYLCASSLGTLGYSPLHFGNGTRLTVT.

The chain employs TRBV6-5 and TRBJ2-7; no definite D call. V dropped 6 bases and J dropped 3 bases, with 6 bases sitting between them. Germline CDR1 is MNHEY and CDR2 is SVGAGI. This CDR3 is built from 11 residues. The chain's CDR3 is CASSNSYEQYF. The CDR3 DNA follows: TGTGCCAGCAGCAACAGCTACGAGCAGTACTTC.

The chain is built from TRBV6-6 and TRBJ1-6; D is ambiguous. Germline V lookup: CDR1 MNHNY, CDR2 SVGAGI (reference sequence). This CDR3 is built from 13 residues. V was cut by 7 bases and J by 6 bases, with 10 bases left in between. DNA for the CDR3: TGTGCCAGCACCCGAGTCCTTAATTCACCCCTCCACTTT. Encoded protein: CASTRVLNSPLHF.

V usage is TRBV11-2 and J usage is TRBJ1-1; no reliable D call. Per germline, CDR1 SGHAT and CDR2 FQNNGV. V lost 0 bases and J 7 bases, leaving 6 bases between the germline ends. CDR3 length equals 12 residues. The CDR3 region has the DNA TGTGCCAGCAGCTTAGACAGGAATGAAGCTTTCTTT. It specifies CASSLDRNEAFF.

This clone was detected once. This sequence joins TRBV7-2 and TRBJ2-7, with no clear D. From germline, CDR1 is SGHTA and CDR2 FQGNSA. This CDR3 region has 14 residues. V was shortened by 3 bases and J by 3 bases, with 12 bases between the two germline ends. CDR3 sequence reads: CASSLSPGFYEQYF. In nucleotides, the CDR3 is TGTGCCAGCAGCTTGAGTCCCGGTTTCTACGAGCAGTACTTC.

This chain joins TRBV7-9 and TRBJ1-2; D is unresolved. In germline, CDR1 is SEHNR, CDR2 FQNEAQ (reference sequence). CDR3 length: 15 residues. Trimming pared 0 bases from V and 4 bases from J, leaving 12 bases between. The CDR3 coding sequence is TGTGCCAGCAGCTTAGCCACGGGAAAGGCCTATGGCTACACCTTC. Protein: CASSLATGKAYGYTF. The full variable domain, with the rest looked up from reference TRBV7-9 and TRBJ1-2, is DTGVSQNPRHKITKRGQNVTFRCDPISEHNRLYWYRQTLGQGPEFLTYFQNEAQLEKSRLLSDRFSAERPKGSFSTLEIQRTEQGDSAMYLCASSLATGKAYGYTFGSGTRLTVV.

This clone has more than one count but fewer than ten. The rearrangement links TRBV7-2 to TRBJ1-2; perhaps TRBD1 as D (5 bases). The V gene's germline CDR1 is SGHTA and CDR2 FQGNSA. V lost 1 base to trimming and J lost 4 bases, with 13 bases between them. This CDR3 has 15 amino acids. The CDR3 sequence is CASSLVAGQSYGYTF. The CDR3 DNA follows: TGTGCCAGCAGCTTAGTTGCAGGGCAATCCTATGGCTACACCTTC.

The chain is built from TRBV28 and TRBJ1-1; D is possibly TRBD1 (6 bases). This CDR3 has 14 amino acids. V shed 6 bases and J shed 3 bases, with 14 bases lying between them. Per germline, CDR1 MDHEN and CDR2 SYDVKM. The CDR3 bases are TGTGCCAGCAGCCCCGGACAGAGCTACACTGAAGCTTTCTTT. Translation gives CASSPGQSYTEAFF.

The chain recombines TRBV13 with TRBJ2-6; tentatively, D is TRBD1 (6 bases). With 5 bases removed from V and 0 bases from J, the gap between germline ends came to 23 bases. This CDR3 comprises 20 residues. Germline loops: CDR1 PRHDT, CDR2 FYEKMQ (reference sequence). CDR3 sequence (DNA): TGTGCCAGCAGCCACGACAGGCCCCAGGTTCCTCACTCTGGGGCCAACGTCCTGACTTTC. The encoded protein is CASSHDRPQVPHSGANVLTF.